Listed below are T cell receptor beta chains from one sample, sequenced in a study of T cell repertoires in cytomegalovirus infection. TCRdb called the reads again in MiXCR, with one record for every CDR3 protein. Of about 300,000 distinct CDR3 sequences in the sample, about 8.8% were seen once. Sequenced sample: PBMCs. These receptor sequences come from a human donor in good health (CMV status not recorded). Some clones in this sample may be carry-over from other donors' samples. Each CDR3 is given with its conserved first and last residue. Each record gives: V gene, CDR3 length, J gene, clone size, D gene, CDR3 DNA, CDR3 protein. A D gene is named only where the DNA matches it firmly. The size of a clone is reported for some rows only, either as once, few or many, or as a class for expanded clones.

V: TRBV7-2; length: 15; J: TRBJ1-4; size: many; D: NA; DNA: TGTGCCAGCAGCGTGACAGGCACAACTAATGAAAAACTGTTTTTT; CDR3: CASSVTGTTNEKLFF
V: TRBV7-2; length: 12; J: TRBJ2-1; size: many; D: NA; DNA: TGTGCCAGCAGCTTAGTGTTGGCAGAGCAGTTCTTC; CDR3: CASSLVLAEQFF
V: TRBV13; length: 14; J: TRBJ2-1; size: NA; D: NA; DNA: TGTGCCAGCAGCTTCCCTGAACGATACAATGAGCAGTTCTTC; CDR3: CASSFPERYNEQFF
V: TRBV18; length: 14; J: TRBJ1-5; size: once; D: NA; DNA: TGTGCCAGCTCACTGGGGGAAGATAGACAGCCCCAGCATTTT; CDR3: CASSLGEDRQPQHF
V: TRBV12-3/TRBV12-4; length: 15; J: TRBJ1-6; size: few; D: NA; DNA: TGTGCCAGCAGCCCCTCGGGCAGGTCTAATTCACCCCTCCACTTT; CDR3: CASSPSGRSNSPLHF
V: TRBV7-9; length: 14; J: TRBJ1-2; size: many; D: NA; DNA: TGTGCCAGCAGCTTTTGGGGGCAGGCCTATGGCTACACCTTC; CDR3: CASSFWGQAYGYTF
V: TRBV5-6; length: 11; J: TRBJ1-2; size: many; D: TRBD1; DNA: TGTGCCAGCAGCTACAGGGGCGGCTACACCTTC; CDR3: CASSYRGGYTF
V: TRBV7-2; length: 18; J: TRBJ1-1; size: many; D: TRBD1; DNA: TGTGCCAGCAGCTTGTCTAGAACAGGGGCCCTCGGGAACACTGAAGCTTTCTTT; CDR3: CASSLSRTGALGNTEAFF
V: TRBV5-5; length: 14; J: TRBJ2-3; size: many; D: NA; DNA: TGTGCCAGCAGCTTGGAAAGGAACACAGATACGCAGTATTTT; CDR3: CASSLERNTDTQYF
V: TRBV9; length: 15; J: TRBJ2-1; size: few; D: NA; DNA: TGTGCCAGCAGCGTAGTGGGGAATAAGGTCAATGAGCAGTTCTTC; CDR3: CASSVVGNKVNEQFF
V: TRBV28; length: 14; J: TRBJ1-5; size: many; D: NA; DNA: TGTGCCAGCAACCTACGGGGTAGCAATCAGCCCCAGCATTTT; CDR3: CASNLRGSNQPQHF
V: TRBV7-2; length: 12; J: TRBJ1-3; size: many; D: NA; DNA: TGTGCCAGCAGCTCACAGGACCACACCATATATTTT; CDR3: CASSSQDHTIYF
V: TRBV6-2/TRBV6-3; length: 18; J: TRBJ2-6; size: NA; D: TRBD1; DNA: TGTGCCAGCAAATCCAGCTGGGGAGACAGGGCTGGGGCCAACGTCCTGACTTTC; CDR3: CASKSSWGDRAGANVLTF
V: TRBV6-5; length: 14; J: TRBJ1-6; size: many; D: NA; DNA: TGTGCCAGCAGTTATAGGGGTCCTCATTCACCCCTCCACTTT; CDR3: CASSYRGPHSPLHF
V: TRBV6-6; length: 14; J: TRBJ1-2; size: many; D: NA; DNA: TGTGCCAGCAGTTACCTCTCCGGGACGGATGGCTACACCTTC; CDR3: CASSYLSGTDGYTF
V: TRBV7-2; length: 14; J: TRBJ1-5; size: many; D: NA; DNA: TGTGCCAGTTCAGGGACACATAGCAATCAGCCCCAGCATTTT; CDR3: CASSGTHSNQPQHF
V: TRBV20-1; length: 13; J: TRBJ2-5; size: few; D: NA; DNA: TGCAGTGCTAGAGATGCTAGAGGAGAGACCCAGTACTTC; CDR3: CSARDARGETQYF
V: TRBV20-1; length: 15; J: TRBJ2-1; size: many; D: TRBD1; DNA: TGCAGTGCTAGACCCCCGGACAGGGTCAACAATGAGCAGTTCTTC; CDR3: CSARPPDRVNNEQFF
V: TRBV13; length: 13; J: TRBJ1-3; size: many; D: NA; DNA: TGTGCCAGCAGCTTAGGGCAGGGAAACACCATATATTTT; CDR3: CASSLGQGNTIYF
V: TRBV4-3; length: 14; J: TRBJ1-1; size: many; D: NA; DNA: TGCGCCAGCAGCGCGGTTAGGGAACTCACTGAAGCTTTCTTT; CDR3: CASSAVRELTEAFF
V: TRBV2; length: 11; J: TRBJ1-4; size: few; D: NA; DNA: TGTGCCAGCATGCGAGACGAAAAACTGTTTTTT; CDR3: CASMRDEKLFF
V: TRBV29-1; length: 16; J: TRBJ2-3; size: few; D: NA; DNA: TGCAGCGTTGAATCATTTGTCCCTTCAAGCACAGATACGCAGTATTTT; CDR3: CSVESFVPSSTDTQYF
V: TRBV5-4; length: 18; J: TRBJ2-1; size: many; D: TRBD1; DNA: TGTGCCAGCAGCTTGTTTTCCCGACAGGGGCGGTCGTACAATGAGCAGTTCTTC; CDR3: CASSLFSRQGRSYNEQFF
V: TRBV2; length: 11; J: TRBJ2-3; size: many; D: NA; DNA: TGTGCCAGTTGCGGAGTGGATACGCAGTATTTT; CDR3: CASCGVDTQYF
V: TRBV7-6; length: 15; J: TRBJ1-1; size: many; D: NA; DNA: TGTGCCAGCAGCTTAGGTCGCCAGTCGAACACTGAAGCTTTCTTT; CDR3: CASSLGRQSNTEAFF
V: TRBV19; length: 15; J: TRBJ2-1; size: many; D: TRBD1; DNA: TGTGCCAGTAGTCTAATTGACAGGGCCGACAATGAGCAGTTCTTC; CDR3: CASSLIDRADNEQFF
V: TRBV20-1; length: 14; J: TRBJ1-2; size: many; D: NA; DNA: TGCAGTGCTCCCCAAGGGAGATCTAACTATGGCTACACCTTC; CDR3: CSAPQGRSNYGYTF
V: TRBV20-1; length: 14; J: TRBJ1-2; size: few; D: NA; DNA: TGCAGTGCCGTCCAGGGTTTAGGGAACTATGGCTACACCTTC; CDR3: CSAVQGLGNYGYTF
V: TRBV20-1; length: 13; J: TRBJ1-1; size: few; D: NA; DNA: TGCAGTGCTAGGGGCCGGATGAACACTGAAGCTTTCTTT; CDR3: CSARGRMNTEAFF
V: TRBV6-2/TRBV6-3; length: 17; J: TRBJ1-4; size: many; D: NA; DNA: TGTGCCAGCAGAAAAGACAGGACTCCTGCAACTAATGAAAAACTGTTTTTT; CDR3: CASRKDRTPATNEKLFF
V: TRBV19; length: 15; J: TRBJ2-2; size: many; D: NA; DNA: TGTGCCAGTCGGCTAGCGACCCCGAACACCGGGGAGCTGTTTTTT; CDR3: CASRLATPNTGELFF
V: TRBV7-9; length: 15; J: TRBJ1-1; size: many; D: NA; DNA: TGTGCCAGCAGCCCAAGGGGGAGCGCCGGGACTGAAGCTTTCTTT; CDR3: CASSPRGSAGTEAFF
V: TRBV10-3; length: 13; J: TRBJ1-2; size: many; D: TRBD1; DNA: TGTGCCATCAGGACCGGGACAGGGGGAGGCTACACCTTC; CDR3: CAIRTGTGGGYTF
V: TRBV23-1; length: 17; J: TRBJ2-1; size: many; D: NA; DNA: TGCGCCAGCACCACGGGGGAGGCGGGGCGTTTCTACAATGAGCAGTTCTTC; CDR3: CASTTGEAGRFYNEQFF
V: TRBV29-1; length: 12; J: TRBJ2-5; size: NA; D: NA; DNA: TGCAGCGTTGCAGGGGTGGATGAGACCCAGTACTTC; CDR3: CSVAGVDETQYF
V: TRBV5-4; length: 15; J: TRBJ2-7; size: many; D: NA; DNA: TGTGCCAGCAGCTTGGTCGGGCCGACCTCCTACGAGCAGTACTTC; CDR3: CASSLVGPTSYEQYF
V: TRBV29-1; length: 16; J: TRBJ1-5; size: many; D: NA; DNA: TGCAGCGTTAGGCAGGGTGGACTTTATAGCAATCAGCCCCAGCATTTT; CDR3: CSVRQGGLYSNQPQHF
V: TRBV25-1; length: 14; J: TRBJ2-7; size: many; D: NA; DNA: TGTGCCAGCATTGTCGGGCAGCAAAACTACGAGCAGTACTTC; CDR3: CASIVGQQNYEQYF
V: TRBV29-1; length: 13; J: TRBJ1-1; size: NA; D: NA; DNA: TGCAGCGTTGAAAAACAGGCTCCCACTGAAGCTTTCTTT; CDR3: CSVEKQAPTEAFF
V: TRBV5-1; length: 14; J: TRBJ2-3; size: many; D: TRBD1; DNA: TGCGCCAGCAGCTTAGGGACAGACGCAGATACGCAGTATTTT; CDR3: CASSLGTDADTQYF
V: TRBV5-4; length: 15; J: TRBJ2-2; size: many; D: NA; DNA: TGTGCCAGCAGGGAAGGTGGGGGCCGCCTCGGGGAGCTGTTTTTT; CDR3: CASREGGGRLGELFF
V: TRBV7-9; length: 17; J: TRBJ1-1; size: many; D: NA; DNA: TGTGCCAGCAGCTCCAGTACCTTATCGACCGGGCTAACTGAAGCTTTCTTT; CDR3: CASSSSTLSTGLTEAFF
V: TRBV5-1; length: 15; J: TRBJ1-3; size: many; D: NA; DNA: TGCGCCAGCAGCCCGCTGCGGACAAGGGGAGACACCATATATTTT; CDR3: CASSPLRTRGDTIYF
V: TRBV19; length: 15; J: TRBJ1-5; size: many; D: TRBD1; DNA: TGTGCCAGCAGAGTCGGGACAGGGGTTAATCAGCCCCAGCATTTT; CDR3: CASRVGTGVNQPQHF
V: TRBV20-1; length: 17; J: TRBJ2-7; size: once; D: TRBD1; DNA: TGCAGTGCTAGACCCCCGGGCCTCACTGTCAGGGGGTACGAGCAGTACTTC; CDR3: CSARPPGLTVRGYEQYF
V: TRBV20-1; length: 13; J: TRBJ2-6; size: many; D: NA; DNA: TGCAGTGCTATGAGCCCTGGGGCCAACGTCCTGACTTTC; CDR3: CSAMSPGANVLTF
V: TRBV7-3; length: 14; J: TRBJ2-5; size: many; D: TRBD1; DNA: TGTGCCAGCAGCCCGGGGGACAGGAAAGAGACCCAGTACTTC; CDR3: CASSPGDRKETQYF
V: TRBV25-1; length: 14; J: TRBJ2-2; size: NA; D: NA; DNA: TGTGCCAGCAGCCTAGGGATGAACACCGGGGAGCTGTTTTTT; CDR3: CASSLGMNTGELFF
V: TRBV14; length: 14; J: TRBJ2-7; size: many; D: NA; DNA: TGTGCCAGCAGCCAAGCCACAGGGTTCTACGAGCAGTACTTC; CDR3: CASSQATGFYEQYF
V: TRBV7-9; length: 15; J: TRBJ2-1; size: many; D: NA; DNA: TGTGCCAGCATTGGGGCTCTCGGGTCCTACAATGAGCAGTTCTTC; CDR3: CASIGALGSYNEQFF
V: TRBV29-1; length: 13; J: TRBJ1-5; size: NA; D: NA; DNA: TGCAGCGTTGACGCAGGTGATCATCAGCCCCAGCATTTT; CDR3: CSVDAGDHQPQHF
V: TRBV19; length: 14; J: TRBJ1-2; size: NA; D: NA; DNA: TGTGCCAGTAGTATCTTCGACGGATCTTATGGCTACACCTTC; CDR3: CASSIFDGSYGYTF
V: TRBV7-2; length: 17; J: TRBJ1-2; size: NA; D: NA; DNA: TGTGCCAGCAGCTTAGTCCCGTCGGGGACGGACAACTATGGCTACACCTTC; CDR3: CASSLVPSGTDNYGYTF
V: TRBV6-5; length: 16; J: TRBJ1-1; size: few; D: NA; DNA: TGTGCCAGCAGCCACATGGACGGGGCCCCCCCCACTGAAGCTTTCTTT; CDR3: CASSHMDGAPPTEAFF
V: TRBV20-1; length: 14; J: TRBJ1-5; size: many; D: NA; DNA: TGCAGTGCTATCGGGGGAAACAAGTATCAGCCCCAGCATTTT; CDR3: CSAIGGNKYQPQHF
V: TRBV7-8; length: 11; J: TRBJ2-3; size: many; D: NA; DNA: TGTGCCAGCACGACAGGCGAAGCGCAGTATTTT; CDR3: CASTTGEAQYF
V: TRBV7-9; length: 15; J: TRBJ2-1; size: many; D: NA; DNA: TGTGCCAGCAGCTCAATTAGCGGACAAGGGTCAACTCTGTTCTTC; CDR3: CASSSISGQGSTLFF
V: TRBV7-3; length: 16; J: TRBJ2-1; size: many; D: TRBD2; DNA: TGTGCCAGCAGCCTGGGACTAGCGGGGGGGCCGGGTGAGCAGTTCTTC; CDR3: CASSLGLAGGPGEQFF
V: TRBV7-8; length: 13; J: TRBJ1-6; size: many; D: NA; DNA: TGTGCCAGCAGCTTAGAGACTTATTCACCCCTCCACTTT; CDR3: CASSLETYSPLHF
V: TRBV6-2/TRBV6-3; length: 14; J: TRBJ2-1; size: many; D: NA; DNA: TGTGCCAGCAGTTTTTCCTTTGCGGACAATGAGCAGTTCTTC; CDR3: CASSFSFADNEQFF